This TCR beta chain came from a study of a mutant IDH1 vaccine in newly diagnosed glioma. Overall study context: Antecedent treatment encompassed radiotherapy, temozolomide, or their combination; the majority received both. Study-wide results and limits: Vaccine-induced immune responses were detected in around 93% of patients.

In the case of this clone: No antigen is known for it.

Produced via immunoSEQ multiplex PCR; TCRdb's table is partial and in-frame only. The sample records 31,000 or so clones, around 81% being singletons. Germline V gene data show CDR1 as KGHSH and CDR2 as LQKENI. CDR3 length: 16 residues. V dropped 2 bases and J dropped 0 bases, with 10 bases sitting between them. This sample's time point: week 47, end of study. Alongside topical imiquimod, each dose of vaccine comprised 300 ug of mutant IDH1 20-mer peptide. This rearrangement joins TRBV18 to TRBJ2-2; the D is unclear. The TCR sequence derives from a man aged 25-45 years with glioma. Here the sequenced sample was PBMCs, taken from a glioma patient whose treatment included an IDH1 peptide vaccine. The DNA of the CDR3 is TGTGCCAGCTCACCAAAGGTGACATCGAACACCGGGGAGCTGTTTTTT. Translating it yields CASSPKVTSNTGELFF.